A selection of T cell receptor beta chains follows, all from one sample in a study of blood T cell repertoires in COVID-19. Data came from immunoSEQ multiplex PCR; TCRdb stores just in-frame clones and leaves some out. Altogether approximately 100,000 clones are present, over 80% being singletons, with the ten largest covering 5% to 6%. Sequencing was carried out using peripheral blood. All receptors come from a man aged 50 or older with active COVID-19. CDR3s include the opening cysteine and the closing phenylalanine or tryptophan. D genes are given only for firm matches. Rows give clone size only sometimes, using once, few, many, or a class for an expanded clone.

TRBV6-1	TRBD1	-	TRBJ1-2	TGTGCCAGCAGTGACCGGGACAGGGGCGGCTACACCTTC	CASSDRDRGGYTF
TRBV19	-	-	TRBJ1-1	TGTGCCAGTAGCTTCGGGAACACTGAAGCTTTCTTT	CASSFGNTEAFF
TRBV10-3	-	-	TRBJ1-2	TGTGCCACCAAACCGGGACAATTCTATGGCTACACCTTC	CATKPGQFYGYTF
TRBV24-1	-	few	TRBJ2-1	TGTGCCACCAGTGGGAGTACCTCCTACAATGAGCAGTTCTTC	CATSGSTSYNEQFF
TRBV24-1	TRBD2	once	TRBJ2-1	TGTGCCACCAGTGATCCCGGGTTCTGGCGGGAGGCCTCCTACAATGAGCAGTTCTTC	CATSDPGFWREASYNEQFF
TRBV28	-	-	TRBJ2-5	TGTGCCACCCGAAGACAGCGCCAAGAGACCCAGTACTTC	CATRRQRQETQYF
TRBV3-1/TRBV3-2	TRBD2	-	TRBJ2-7	TGTGCCAGCAGCCCTCGTCAAGGGCTAGCGGGAGGGCGAAACGAGCAGTACTTC	CASSPRQGLAGGRNEQYF
TRBV7-8	-	-	TRBJ1-2	TGTGCCAGCAGCCCCCCCGGGGGGAGGGGCTATGACTATGGCTACACCTTC	CASSPPGGRGYDYGYTF
TRBV2	-	-	TRBJ1-5	TGTGCCAGCAGATTATCGGGATCTCGTCAGCCCCAGCATTTT	CASRLSGSRQPQHF
TRBV28	TRBD1	-	TRBJ1-2	TGTGCCAGCAGGGCAGGGGGCGTCTATGGCTACACCTTC	CASRAGGVYGYTF
TRBV19	-	-	TRBJ2-1	TGTGCCAGTAGTCCCTCGCAGGCAATCGGGCAGTTCTTC	CASSPSQAIGQFF
TRBV5-4	TRBD1	-	TRBJ2-3	TGTGCCAGCAGCCACTGGGACAGCTTAACCACAGATACGCAGTATTTT	CASSHWDSLTTDTQYF
TRBV7-9	-	-	TRBJ1-6	TGTGCCAGCAGAAAACAGGATTTAGAAAATTCACCCCTCCACTTT	CASRKQDLENSPLHF
TRBV27	TRBD1	-	TRBJ2-1	TGTGCCAGCAGTTGGGACAGGGGAGGAAATGAGCAGTTCTTC	CASSWDRGGNEQFF
TRBV30	TRBD2	-	TRBJ2-7	TGTGCCGCTCAAATCCTAGCGGGAGTCAACCAGTACTTC	CAAQILAGVNQYF
TRBV7-2	TRBD1	-	TRBJ2-1	TGTGCCAGCACCGTATATACCGGGACAGGGGGGTTCTTC	CASTVYTGTGGFF
TRBV5-1	TRBD2	-	TRBJ2-7	TGCGCCAGCAGCTTTAAAAGCGGGACCGAGCAGTACTTC	CASSFKSGTEQYF
TRBV10-3	-	once	TRBJ1-6	TGTGCCATCAGTGACGGGGGGAGGTATAATTCACCCCTCCACTTT	CAISDGGRYNSPLHF
TRBV21-1	-	-	TRBJ2-4	TGTGCCAGCATCCTCTTACTAGCGGTCGGAGCCAAAAACATTCAGTACTTC	CASILLLAVGAKNIQYF
TRBV2	-	-	TRBJ2-7	TGTGCCAGCAGTGACGCTATCTCCTACGAGCAGTACTTC	CASSDAISYEQYF
TRBV7-3	-	-	TRBJ2-7	TGTGCCAGCAGCCTCCTACCCGGACTACCCTACGAGCAGTACTTC	CASSLLPGLPYEQYF
TRBV30	-	-	TRBJ1-5	TGTGCCTGGAGTGACTCTAAAGCCTCAAGCAATCAGCCCCAGCATTTT	CAWSDSKASSNQPQHF
TRBV5-1	TRBD2	-	TRBJ2-3	TGCGCCAGCAGCTTGAGGTCTAGCGGGGCTAGCACAGATACGCAGTATTTT	CASSLRSSGASTDTQYF
TRBV5-1	-	-	TRBJ1-1	TGCGCCAGCAGTCAGGAAAGGTCCTTTAGGACTGAAGCTTTCTTT	CASSQERSFRTEAFF
TRBV3-1/TRBV3-2	-	once	TRBJ2-3	TGTGCCAGCAGCTTGGTATTAGCGGGCACAGATACGCAGTATTTT	CASSLVLAGTDTQYF
TRBV19	-	-	TRBJ1-2	TGTGCCAGTAGTTCGGTCGGGGAAGGATTATATGGCTACACCTTC	CASSSVGEGLYGYTF
TRBV2	TRBD1	-	TRBJ1-6	TGTGCCAGCAGGGCAGGGGGAGTTTATTCACCCCTCCACTTT	CASRAGGVYSPLHF
TRBV6-5	-	-	TRBJ1-1	TGTGCCAGCAGTTCGACAGTGAACACTGAAGCTTTCTTT	CASSSTVNTEAFF
TRBV18	-	-	TRBJ1-5	TGTGCCAGCTCACCGCCCGGCGGCCAGCCCCAGCATTTT	CASSPPGGQPQHF
TRBV19	TRBD2	-	TRBJ2-7	TGTGCCAGTAGTATCGGTAGCGGGGGCCCCTACGAGCAGTACTTC	CASSIGSGGPYEQYF
TRBV7-8	TRBD1	-	TRBJ2-1	TGTGCCAGCAGCTTAGCCCGGGACAGGGGGAATGGTGAGCAGTTCTTC	CASSLARDRGNGEQFF
TRBV7-6	-	-	TRBJ2-3	TGTGCCAGCAGCCCCATTAGCGGTCCTAGCACAGATACGCAGTATTTT	CASSPISGPSTDTQYF
TRBV27	-	few	TRBJ1-1	TGTGCCAGCAGTCCCCAAAGGGGGAACACTGAAGCTTTCTTT	CASSPQRGNTEAFF
TRBV5-5	TRBD1	-	TRBJ1-1	TGTGCCAGCAGTTTTACGGGACAGTGGAACACTGAAGCTTTCTTT	CASSFTGQWNTEAFF
TRBV5-1	-	-	TRBJ2-6	TGCGCCAGTGGCGGCGGCGGTTCGGGGGCCAACGTCCTGACTTTC	CASGGGGSGANVLTF
TRBV5-1	TRBD1	-	TRBJ2-2	TGCGCCAGCAGCTGGGGGACAGGTGGAGACGGGGAGCTGTTTTTT	CASSWGTGGDGELFF
TRBV4-1	-	-	TRBJ1-2	TGCGCCAGCAGCCAAGATCAGGCTATCTCCTATGGCTACACCTTC	CASSQDQAISYGYTF
TRBV19	-	-	TRBJ2-7	TGTGCCAGTAGTATTGAGGACGAAAGAGGGCACGAGCAGTACTTC	CASSIEDERGHEQYF
TRBV11-2	-	-	TRBJ2-1	TGTGCCAGCAGCTTAGATACACCCCCCGATGAGCAGTTCTTC	CASSLDTPPDEQFF
TRBV19	TRBD1	-	TRBJ2-7	TGTGCCAGTAGTATAGGAGGCAGGGGGGAGCAGTACTTC	CASSIGGRGEQYF
TRBV9	-	-	TRBJ2-2	TGTGCCAGCAGCGTAGACAGGGTAACAGGGACCGGGGAGCTGTTTTTT	CASSVDRVTGTGELFF
TRBV25-1	TRBD2	-	TRBJ2-2	TGTGCCAGCAGTTTAGCGGGTGTAGGTACCGGGGAGCTGTTTTTT	CASSLAGVGTGELFF
TRBV11-2	-	once	TRBJ2-1	TGTGCCAGCAGCTTTGACGTCGGGGTGTCCCCTCGGGAGCAGTTCTTC	CASSFDVGVSPREQFF
TRBV12-3/TRBV12-4	-	-	TRBJ2-7	TGTGCCAGCAGTTCTGCCTACGAGCAGTACTTC	CASSSAYEQYF
TRBV24-1	TRBD2	-	TRBJ2-1	TGTGCCACCAGTGAGAGGACTAGCGGGAGGTACGATGAGCAGTTCTTC	CATSERTSGRYDEQFF
TRBV27	-	-	TRBJ2-2	TGTGCCAGCAGTGCCAGGGTGGCCGGGGAGCTGTTTTTT	CASSARVAGELFF
TRBV7-2	TRBD2	-	TRBJ2-1	TGTGCCAGCAGCTCCCGGACTAGCGGGATGTTCTTC	CASSSRTSGMFF
TRBV18	-	-	TRBJ1-2	TGTGCCAGCTCACCTGGGGGGGACTATGGCTACACCTTC	CASSPGGDYGYTF
TRBV28	-	-	TRBJ2-7	TGTGCCAGCACCTACGCGTCCTACGAGCAGTACTTC	CASTYASYEQYF
TRBV27	-	-	TRBJ2-3	TGTGCCAGCAGTTTGGGCCTTAGCACAGATACGCAGTATTTT	CASSLGLSTDTQYF